This T cell receptor (beta chain) is drawn from a study of blood T cells in healthy people across ages. For the second PCR, which ran for roughly 6 to 12 cycles, a sample-barcoded 5' primer and a J-beta primer mix were used. Sequencing of every sample gave 2.5 million or more CDR3-containing paired-end reads. TCRdb redid the calling of the 5' RACE reads with MiXCR, one entry per CDR3 protein. The data hold more than 650,000 distinct CDR3 sequences, with about 24% observed a single time. V was pared by 4 bases and J by 6 bases, with 8 bases of the junction left unmatched. CDR3 length: 16 residues. Germline CDR1 and CDR2: SEHNR and FQNEAQ (reference sequence).

The TCR was taken from a man in his 70s in good health. This chain uses TRBV7-9 with TRBJ1-5; 11 bases match TRBD1. The sequenced sample consisted of blood. The DNA of the CDR3 is TGTGCCAGCAGCTCCCTCCTGGACAGGGGGCCTCAGCCCCAGCATTTT. Amino acid sequence: CASSSLLDRGPQPQHF.